A single sample is the source of the 15 T cell receptor beta chains below, sequenced in a study of shared clonotypes between healthy human individuals. Only in-frame clones appear in the TCRdb table, and some are missing; sequencing was by immunoSEQ multiplex PCR. The sample includes 2,500,000 or so clones, 80% to 95% seen only once; the top ten take 0.36%. Sequencing input: naive CD4+ T cells from PBMCs. Subset indicated: CD45RA+ positively selected. These receptors all come from a man aged 18-30 years in good health. Some clones in this sample may be carry-over from other donors' samples.

The DNA of the CDR3 is TGTGCCAGCAGCTTCTCTAGCGGGAGGCCCTCGTCCGAGCAGTACTTC. It yields the protein CASSFSSGRPSSEQYF. The V gene is TRBV7-2, the J gene TRBJ2-7; 11 nucleotides align to TRBD2. Losses at the gene ends were 3 bases for V and 6 bases for J; bases not matched to a gene: 10. The CDR3 runs to 16 residues. Germline V gene lookup returns CDR1 SGHTA and CDR2 FQGNSA.

This sequence joins TRBV7-3 and TRBJ2-7; 11 bases are shared with TRBD1. Germline trimming cut 5 bases from V and 7 bases from J; bases unmatched to any gene: 10. The CDR3 totals 15 residues. CDR1 is SGHTA and CDR2 is FQGTGA in the germline V gene. The CDR3 reads CASSVGTGGEVEQYF. DNA of the CDR3: TGTGCCAGCAGCGTCGGGACAGGGGGGGAAGTGGAGCAGTACTTC.

The V call is TRBV6-6, the J call TRBJ2-2; possibly TRBD2 for D (6 bases). This CDR3 contains 16 residues. CDR1 and CDR2 from the germline V gene are MNHNY and SVGAGI (reference sequence). The germline V and J ends were trimmed by 6 bases and 1 base, with 15 bases remaining between them. Written as DNA, the CDR3 is TGTGCCAGCAGCGGACGAGGTAGCGGGAACACCGGGGAGCTGTTTTTT. Translated, it gives CASSGRGSGNTGELFF.

This chain joins TRBV23-1 and TRBJ2-7, with TRBD1 identical over 8 bases. TRBV23-1 counts as an open reading frame of uncertain function. CDR3 size: 17 residues. Germline trimming cut 0 bases from V and 2 bases from J; bases unmatched to any gene: 9. CDR3 sequence reads: CASSQSTGQDFAYEQYF. CDR3 in DNA: TGCGCCAGCAGTCAATCCACGGGACAGGACTTTGCCTACGAGCAGTACTTC.

This chain uses TRBV5-1 with TRBJ1-1; 10 bases agree with TRBD1. The CDR3 is 17 residues long. Trimming removed 1 base from V and 7 bases from J; junction bases left unmatched: 13. The V gene's germline CDR1 is SGHRS and CDR2 YFSETQ. This CDR3 reads CASSLTGTGVHRGEAFF. CDR3 DNA: TGCGCCAGCAGCTTGACCGGGACAGGGGTACATAGAGGTGAAGCTTTCTTT.

This clone has a single count. This chain joins TRBV29-1 and TRBJ1-6; 7 nucleotides match TRBD1. The length of the CDR3 is 13 residues. Trimming cost V 7 bases and J 5 bases; bases outside gene matches: 5. CDR1 SQVTM and CDR2 ANQGSEA come from the germline V gene. CDR3 loop: CSARQGDNSPLHF. CDR3 bases: TGCAGCGCCCGTCAGGGGGATAATTCACCCCTCCACTTT.

The chain uses TRBV14 and TRBJ1-3, with 7 bases that match TRBD1. Germline V lookup: CDR1 SGHDN, CDR2 FVKESK. V gave up 4 bases and J gave up 4 bases; unmatched junction bases: 7. This CDR3 has 15 residues. The CDR3 DNA follows: TGTGCCAGCAGCCTCCTGACAGGGTCCGGAAACACCATATATTTT. Protein product: CASSLLTGSGNTIYF.

The genes are TRBV7-9 and TRBJ2-5; the match to TRBD1 covers 10 bases. The CDR3 spans 13 residues. Germline V gene data show CDR1 as SEHNR and CDR2 as FQNEAQ (reference sequence). Losses at the gene ends were 8 bases for V and 4 bases for J; bases not matched to a gene: 4. The CDR3 loop reads CASQTGGRETQYF. CDR3 coding DNA: TGTGCCAGCCAGACAGGGGGCAGAGAGACCCAGTACTTC.

The V call is TRBV7-6, the J call TRBJ2-7, with 9 positions matching TRBD1. Germline trimming cut 4 bases from V and 6 bases from J; bases unmatched to any gene: 4. CDR1 and CDR2 (germline): SGHVS, FNYEAQ. The CDR3 sequence is 13 residues long. The CDR3 loop reads CASSSGQGAEQYF. CDR3 sequence (DNA): TGTGCCAGCAGCTCGGGACAGGGCGCCGAGCAGTACTTC. Combining the CDR3 with reference TRBV7-6 and TRBJ2-7 gives the whole variable domain GAGVSQSPRYKVTKRGQDVALRCDPISGHVSLYWYRQALGQGPEFLTYFNYEAQQDKSGLPNDRFSAERPEGSISTLTIQRTEQRDSAMYRCASSSGQGAEQYFGPGTRLTVT.

The CDR3 DNA follows: TGTGCCAGCACCACCAGTTGGGCCGGCTATGGCTACACCTTC. This sequence encodes CASTTSWAGYGYTF. V gene TRBV28 combines with J gene TRBJ1-2, with unresolved D. The CDR3 covers 14 residues. V shed 7 bases and J shed 4 bases, with 16 bases lying between them. From germline, CDR1 is MDHEN and CDR2 SYDVKM.

The rearrangement joins TRBV5-1 to TRBJ1-1; D gene ambiguous. The CDR3 extends over 15 amino acids. With 3 bases removed from V and 7 bases from J, the gap between germline ends came to 19 bases. Germline CDR1 is SGHRS and CDR2 is YFSETQ. CDR3 DNA sequence: TGCGCCAGCAGCTCATCTGGCGGCAGGTATGGTGAAGCTTTCTTT. This encodes CASSSSGGRYGEAFF.

The V call is TRBV7-2, the J call TRBJ2-1; D is unresolved. This CDR3 region has 12 residues. The germline V gene encodes CDR1 SGHTA and CDR2 FQGNSA. The V end lost 1 base, the J end lost 10 bases, and 8 bases lay between the germline ends. This CDR3 is CASSLDRREQFF. CDR3 bases: TGTGCCAGCAGCTTAGATAGGCGCGAGCAGTTCTTC.

The chain recombines TRBV2 with TRBJ1-5; D is uncertain. The germline V and J ends were trimmed by 4 bases and 0 bases, with 7 bases remaining between them. Germline assignment: CDR1 SNHLY and CDR2 FYNNEI. The CDR3 runs 14 residues. CDR3 loop: CASSGITSNQPQHF. CDR3 in DNA: TGTGCCAGCAGTGGTATCACTAGCAATCAGCCCCAGCATTTT.

Comment on this clone: Within the sample, other DNA sequences also encode this same CDR3. V and J are TRBV11-3 and TRBJ2-7; D uncertain. V shed 3 bases and J shed 5 bases, with 11 bases lying between them. Germline V gene data show CDR1 as SGHNT and CDR2 as YENEEA. CDR3 length equals 13 residues. CDR3 bases: TGTGCCAGCAGCTTGAGCCGGGTCCACGAGCAGTACTTC. Translated, it gives CASSLSRVHEQYF.

This chain connects TRBV14 to TRBJ1-4; D may be TRBD1 (5 bases). Germline CDR1 SGHDN, CDR2 FVKESK. The V and J ends lost 0 bases and 7 bases respectively, with 12 bases between them. The CDR3 totals 15 residues. The CDR3 nucleotides are TGTGCCAGCAGCCAAGATGAGGGGCGGGCTGAAAAACTGTTTTTT. It translates to CASSQDEGRAEKLFF.